This T cell receptor beta chain came from a study of cytomegalovirus exposure and HLA in healthy donors. Regarding the study as a whole: Among the most significant clusters, several appeared linked to common viral pathogens in a later analysis.

Trimming stripped 0 bases from V and 0 bases from J, with 5 bases between. Per the germline V gene, CDR1 is SGHRS and CDR2 is YFSETQ. The CDR3 is 14 residues long. PCR amplification relied on 60 Vbeta primers (plus 13 Jbeta primers). Some clones are missing from TCRdb's copy, which holds only in-frame ones; the method was immunoSEQ multiplex PCR. The sample carries 130,000 to 150,000 clones, more than 75% recorded once. Comments on this clone: Its antigen is still unknown. Distinct nucleotide sequences in the sample also encode this CDR3.

The specimen sequenced was PBMCs. The rearrangement links TRBV5-1 to TRBJ2-3; no definite D call. The TCR was taken from a female donor in good health and CMV-seronegative. In DNA, the CDR3 is TGCGCCAGCAGCTTGGCGACTAGCACAGATACGCAGTATTTT. Protein: CASSLATSTDTQYF.